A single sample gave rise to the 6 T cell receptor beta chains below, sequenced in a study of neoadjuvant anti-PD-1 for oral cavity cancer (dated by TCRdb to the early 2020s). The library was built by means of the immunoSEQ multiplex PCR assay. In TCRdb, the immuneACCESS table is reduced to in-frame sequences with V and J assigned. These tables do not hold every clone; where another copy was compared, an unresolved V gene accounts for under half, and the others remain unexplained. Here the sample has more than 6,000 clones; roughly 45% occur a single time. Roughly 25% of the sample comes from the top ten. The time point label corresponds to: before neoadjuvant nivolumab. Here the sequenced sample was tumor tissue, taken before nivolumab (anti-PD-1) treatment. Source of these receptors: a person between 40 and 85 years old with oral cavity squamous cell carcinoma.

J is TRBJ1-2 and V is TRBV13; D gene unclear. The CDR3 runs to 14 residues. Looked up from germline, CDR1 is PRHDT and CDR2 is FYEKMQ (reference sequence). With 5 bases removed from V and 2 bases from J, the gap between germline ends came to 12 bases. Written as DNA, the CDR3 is TGTGCCAGCAGCCAGAAAGGTGGGAACTATGGCTACACCTTC. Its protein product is CASSQKGGNYGYTF.

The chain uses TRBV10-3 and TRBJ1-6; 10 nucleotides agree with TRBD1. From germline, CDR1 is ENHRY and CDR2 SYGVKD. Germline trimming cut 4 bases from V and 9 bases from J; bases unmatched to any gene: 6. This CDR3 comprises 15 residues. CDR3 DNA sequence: TGTGCCATCAGTGGAGGGACAGGGGAGGGTTCACCCCTCCACTTT. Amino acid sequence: CAISGGTGEGSPLHF.

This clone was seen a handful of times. CDR3 coding DNA: TGTGCCAGCAGCCTAACTAGCGGGGGGCCCGGGAGCCCCGGGGAGCTGTTTTTT. It is translated as CASSLTSGGPGSPGELFF. The chain has TRBV11-2 and TRBJ2-2; 12 bases map to TRBD2. Germline CDR1 and CDR2: SGHAT and FQNNGV. V was pared by 5 bases and J by 6 bases, with 13 bases of the junction left unmatched. The CDR3 spans 18 residues.

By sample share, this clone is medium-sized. CDR3 sequence: CASSDRDNSPLHF. In DNA form, the CDR3 reads TGTGCCAGCAGTGACAGGGATAATTCACCCCTCCACTTT. This chain connects TRBV6-4 to TRBJ1-6; D not resolved. The CDR3 extends over 13 amino acids. CDR1 and CDR2 from the germline V gene are MRHNA and SNTAGT. The ends were cut back, 2 bases at V and 5 bases at J, with 4 bases in the middle.

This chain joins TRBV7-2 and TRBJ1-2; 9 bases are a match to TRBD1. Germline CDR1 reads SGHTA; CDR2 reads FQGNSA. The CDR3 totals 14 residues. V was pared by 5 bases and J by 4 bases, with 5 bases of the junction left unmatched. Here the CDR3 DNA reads TGTGCCAGCAGCACAAAGACAGGGGGCTATGGCTACACCTTC. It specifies CASSTKTGGYGYTF.

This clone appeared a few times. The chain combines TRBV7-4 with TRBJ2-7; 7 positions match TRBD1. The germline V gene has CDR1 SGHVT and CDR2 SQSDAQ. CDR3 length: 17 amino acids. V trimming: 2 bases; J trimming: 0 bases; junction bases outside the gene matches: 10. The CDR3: CASSLPRTGESSYEQYF. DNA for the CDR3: TGTGCCAGCAGCTTACCTCGGACAGGAGAAAGCTCCTACGAGCAGTACTTC.